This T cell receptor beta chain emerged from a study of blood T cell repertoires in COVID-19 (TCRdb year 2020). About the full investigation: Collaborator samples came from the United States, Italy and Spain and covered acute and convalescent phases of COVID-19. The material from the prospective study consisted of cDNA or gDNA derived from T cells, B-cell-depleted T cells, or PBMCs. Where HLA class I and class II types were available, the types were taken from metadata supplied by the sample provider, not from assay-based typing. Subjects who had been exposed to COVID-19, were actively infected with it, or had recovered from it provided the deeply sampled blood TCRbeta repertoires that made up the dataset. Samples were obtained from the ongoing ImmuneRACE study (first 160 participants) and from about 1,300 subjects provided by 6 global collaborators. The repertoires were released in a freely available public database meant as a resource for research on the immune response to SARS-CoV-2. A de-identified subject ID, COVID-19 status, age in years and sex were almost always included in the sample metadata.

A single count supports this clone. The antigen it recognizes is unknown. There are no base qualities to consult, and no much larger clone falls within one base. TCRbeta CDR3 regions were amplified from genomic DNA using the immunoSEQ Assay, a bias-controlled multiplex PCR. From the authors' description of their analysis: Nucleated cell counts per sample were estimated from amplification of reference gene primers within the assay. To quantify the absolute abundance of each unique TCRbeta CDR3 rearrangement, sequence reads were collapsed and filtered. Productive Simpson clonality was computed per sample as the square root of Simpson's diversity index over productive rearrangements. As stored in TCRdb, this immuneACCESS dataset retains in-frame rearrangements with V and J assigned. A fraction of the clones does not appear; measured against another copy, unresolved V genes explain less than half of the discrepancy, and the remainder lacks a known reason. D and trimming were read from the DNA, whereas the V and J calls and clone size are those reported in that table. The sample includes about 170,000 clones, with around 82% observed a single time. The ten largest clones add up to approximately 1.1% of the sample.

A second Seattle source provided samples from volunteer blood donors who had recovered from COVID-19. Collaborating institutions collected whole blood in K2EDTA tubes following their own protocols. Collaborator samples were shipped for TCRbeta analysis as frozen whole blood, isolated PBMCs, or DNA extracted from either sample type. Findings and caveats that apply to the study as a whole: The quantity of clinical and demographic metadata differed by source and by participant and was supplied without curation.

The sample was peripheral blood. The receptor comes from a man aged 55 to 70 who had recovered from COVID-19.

In nucleotides, the sequence is TGCGCCAGCAGCCAAGATTCCGGGACAGGGTCAAACACCATATATTTT. Translated, it reads CASSQDSGTGSNTIYF. Rearrangement joined TRBV4-3 to TRBJ1-3; the junction holds 9 bases that match TRBD1. Based on the germline V gene, the CDR1 and CDR2 sequences are LGHNA and YSLEER. The germline V end is reduced by 0 bases and the J end by 6 bases; junction bases left unmatched: 6. Including the terminal cysteine and phenylalanine, the CDR3 comprises 16 residues. Solely the CDR3 DNA is kept, with 48 bases framed from the first base.